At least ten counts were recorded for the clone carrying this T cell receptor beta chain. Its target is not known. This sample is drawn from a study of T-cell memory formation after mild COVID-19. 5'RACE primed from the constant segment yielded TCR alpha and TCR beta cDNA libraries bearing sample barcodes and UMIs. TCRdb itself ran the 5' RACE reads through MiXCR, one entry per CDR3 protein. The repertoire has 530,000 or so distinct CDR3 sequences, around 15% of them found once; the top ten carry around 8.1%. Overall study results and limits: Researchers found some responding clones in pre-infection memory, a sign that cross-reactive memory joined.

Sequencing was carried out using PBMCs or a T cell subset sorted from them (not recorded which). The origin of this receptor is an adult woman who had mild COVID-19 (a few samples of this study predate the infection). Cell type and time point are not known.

The CDR3 DNA sequence: TGCAGCGCTGACCAAAGCACAGATACGCAGTATTTT. Its translation is CSADQSTDTQYF. The V gene is TRBV29-1, the J gene TRBJ2-3; D gene unclear. The CDR3 length is 12 residues. V lost 7 bases and J lost 0, with 8 bases in between. The germline CDR1 and CDR2 sequences are SQVTM and ANQGSEA.